A single sample gave rise to the 17 T cell receptor beta chains below, sequenced in a study of blood T cell repertoires in COVID-19. Clones were read by immunoSEQ multiplex PCR, and TCRdb kept only the in-frame ones, dropping some. The repertoire holds around 120,000 clones, with roughly 80% as singletons. The sequenced material came from peripheral blood. The receptors come from a man aged 65 to 85 with active or convalescent COVID-19.

The genes are TRBV6-1 and TRBJ2-4, with a possible D match to TRBD1 (6 bases). CDR3 size: 17 residues. With 2 bases removed from V and 1 base from J, the gap between germline ends came to 15 bases. Looked up from germline, CDR1 is MNHNS and CDR2 is SASEGT. CDR3 nucleotides: TGTGCCAGCAGTGAATCTGGGGGCCTGGGGGCCAAAAACATTCAGTACTTC. It translates to CASSESGGLGAKNIQYF.

In regard to this clone: The sample holds other DNA sequences that translate to the same CDR3. The V call is TRBV28, the J call TRBJ2-1, with 11 bases matching TRBD2. V trimming: 3 bases; J trimming: 4 bases; junction bases outside the gene matches: 2. The length of the CDR3 is 15 residues. Germline V gives CDR1 MDHEN, CDR2 SYDVKM. DNA of the CDR3: TGTGCCAGCAGTTTGGGGACTAGCGGATACAATGAGCAGTTCTTC. It encodes CASSLGTSGYNEQFF.

The rearrangement joins TRBV7-3 to TRBJ1-6; D not certain. In germline, CDR1 is SGHTA, CDR2 FQGTGA. The CDR3 spans 13 residues. The germline V and J ends were trimmed by 5 bases and 8 bases, with 10 bases remaining between them. Here the CDR3 reads CASSTGLYSPLHF. CDR3 in DNA: TGTGCCAGCAGCACCGGTCTATATTCACCCCTCCACTTT.

This chain connects TRBV28 to TRBJ2-1, with 12 bases aligning to TRBD2. This CDR3 region has 16 residues. V lost 9 bases to trimming and J lost 2 bases; unmatched junction nucleotides: 8. From germline, CDR1 is MDHEN and CDR2 SYDVKM. CDR3 sequence: CASTWLAGGPYNEQFF. For the CDR3, the DNA is TGTGCCAGTACGTGGCTAGCGGGAGGGCCCTACAATGAGCAGTTCTTC.

The chain is built from TRBV10-2 and TRBJ1-5; D call uncertain. This CDR3 is built from 14 residues. The V and J ends lost 6 bases and 3 bases respectively, with 12 bases between them. Germline CDR1 is WSHSY and CDR2 is SAAADI. CDR3 DNA sequence: TGCGCCAGCAGCGGGGTGCAGGTCAATCAGCCCCAGCATTTT. Protein: CASSGVQVNQPQHF.

The genes are TRBV7-3 and TRBJ2-5; D perhaps matches TRBD1 (6 bases). CDR1 is SGHTA and CDR2 is FQGTGA in the germline V gene. With 3 bases removed from V and 2 bases from J, the gap between germline ends came to 7 bases. The CDR3 has 13 residues. The CDR3 loop is CASSFDRQETQYF. The CDR3 coding sequence is TGTGCCAGCAGCTTTGACAGGCAAGAGACCCAGTACTTC.

This clone was counted once. The genes are TRBV6-5 and TRBJ1-4, with 7 bases lining up with TRBD1. The J segment lost 12 bases and the V segment lost 2 bases, leaving 9 bases of the junction unmatched. The CDR3 length is 14 residues. Germline lookup yields CDR1 MNHEY and CDR2 SVGAGI. CDR3 sequence: CASSYGEGAWQLFF. In DNA form, the CDR3 reads TGTGCCAGCAGTTACGGAGAGGGGGCCTGGCAACTGTTTTTT.

This chain uses TRBV7-3 with TRBJ2-1, with TRBD1 as a possible D gene (6 bases). Germline CDR1 SGHTA, CDR2 FQGTGA. V gave up 4 bases and J gave up 7 bases, with 8 bases separating them. The CDR3 sequence is 12 residues long. The DNA for the CDR3 is TGTGCCAGCAGCTCTCAGGGGAATGAGCAGTTCTTC. Translating gives CASSSQGNEQFF.

This chain joins TRBV12-3 or TRBV12-4 and TRBJ1-2; 8 bases are a match to TRBD1. The ends lost 6 bases at V and 5 bases at J; junction bases unmatched: 5. The CDR3 runs to 13 residues. The CDR3 sequence: CASSPDRGYGYTF. The CDR3, as DNA: TGTGCCAGCAGCCCCGACAGGGGATATGGCTACACCTTC.

The chain carries TRBV2 and TRBJ2-7; 7 bases are shared with TRBD1. CDR1 is SNHLY and CDR2 is FYNNEI in the germline V gene. The CDR3 runs 13 residues. With 6 bases clipped from V and 7 bases from J, the junction kept 9 bases outside the gene matches. In nucleotides, the CDR3 is TGTGCCAGCAGGAGCGACAGGGTATGGGAGCAGTACTTC. This gives the protein CASRSDRVWEQYF.

The rearrangement joins TRBV25-1 to TRBJ1-4; perhaps TRBD1 as D (5 bases). CDR3 length: 14 residues. The germline V gene has CDR1 MGHDK and CDR2 SYGVNS. Deletions cut 4 bases from V and 8 bases from J, with 14 bases between. The CDR3 spells CASSGGGAAEKLFF. In nucleotides, the CDR3 is TGTGCCAGCAGTGGGGGAGGGGCGGCCGAAAAACTGTTTTTT.

The chain is built from TRBV6-6 and TRBJ2-1; 12 bases are shared with TRBD2. V dropped 5 bases and J dropped 10; count of bases not matched to a gene: 3. This CDR3 comprises 13 residues. The germline CDR1 and CDR2 sequences are MNHNY and SVGAGI (reference sequence). CDR3 nucleotide sequence: TGTGCCAGCAGTCAGACTAGCGGGGGAGAGCAGTTCTTC. This translates into CASSQTSGGEQFF.

The V gene is TRBV6-5, the J gene TRBJ2-5; TRBD1 might be the D (6 bases). This CDR3 comprises 12 residues. Trimming took 6 bases from V and 4 from J, leaving 9 bases between them. Germline CDR1 MNHEY, CDR2 SVGAGI. CDR3 sequence: CASRRGRETQYF. The CDR3 DNA reads as TGTGCCAGCAGAAGGGGGAGAGAGACCCAGTACTTC.

This clone occurred once. The J gene is TRBJ1-5, the V gene TRBV7-9; 8 bases line up with TRBD1. The germline gives CDR1 SEHNR, CDR2 FQNEAQ (reference sequence). This CDR3 is 13 amino acids long. The junction had 7 bases not matched to a gene; V was cut back by 3 bases and J by 12 bases. The DNA of the CDR3 is TGTGCCAGCAGCTTCGACAGGGGCCGCAGCCAGCATTTT. Amino acids: CASSFDRGRSQHF.

This clone is a singleton in its sample. The CDR3 loop is CASSLPDRGNTEAFF. In nucleotides, the CDR3 is TGCGCCAGCAGTCTCCCTGACAGGGGGAACACTGAAGCTTTCTTT. V and J are TRBV5-1 and TRBJ1-1, with 8 positions matching TRBD1. V dropped 5 bases and J dropped 1; count of bases not matched to a gene: 7. This CDR3 has 15 amino acids. Germline assignment: CDR1 SGHRS and CDR2 YFSETQ.

The V call is TRBV19, the J call TRBJ1-1; unclear D gene. The V end lost 2 bases, the J end lost 3 bases, and 10 bases lay between the germline ends. The CDR3 extends over 14 amino acids. The germline V gene has CDR1 LNHDA and CDR2 SQIVND (reference sequence). The CDR3 DNA reads as TGTGCCAGTAGTATAACGGCGGAACACACTGAAGCTTTCTTT. It translates to CASSITAEHTEAFF.

This clone showed up just a few times. This sequence joins TRBV4-2 and TRBJ1-4; D possibly corresponds to TRBD1 (5 bases). V gave up 1 base and J gave up 0 bases, with 9 bases separating them. This CDR3 is built from 16 residues. CDR1 is LGHNA, CDR2 YNFKEQ, per germline. The CDR3 reads CASSQGGTPTNEKLFF. The CDR3 DNA follows: TGTGCCAGCAGCCAAGGGGGCACCCCAACTAATGAAAAACTGTTTTTT.